Presented here are 28 T cell receptor beta chains from one specimen sequenced in a study of long-term antiretroviral therapy in people with HIV. Sequencing relied on immunoSEQ assay v3.0, run at survey level. The assay was immunoSEQ multiplex PCR, and TCRdb's table has in-frame clones only and misses some. The sample consists of tens of thousands of clones, 82% of them appearing once. The sample here was unsorted PBMCs, taken 0.3 years after starting antiretroviral therapy. All receptors come from a man in his late teens or twenties with HIV.

The V and J genes are TRBV19 and TRBJ1-1; TRBD1 is a possible D gene (5 bases). The germline gives CDR1 LNHDA, CDR2 SQIVND (reference sequence). V was trimmed by 5 bases and J by 3 bases, leaving 16 bases between them. This CDR3 has 15 residues. In nucleotides, the CDR3 is TGTGCCAGTAGTGTGAGACAGAGATTGTACACTGAAGCTTTCTTT. It codes for CASSVRQRLYTEAFF.

The J gene is TRBJ1-5, the V gene TRBV2; 10 nucleotides match TRBD1. The CDR3 spans 17 residues. The V segment lost 2 bases and the J segment 4 bases; nucleotides outside the gene matches: 8. Germline loops: CDR1 SNHLY, CDR2 FYNNEI. This chain's CDR3 is CASSETRQGARNQPQHF. The CDR3, as DNA: TGTGCCAGCAGTGAAACTAGACAGGGGGCAAGGAATCAGCCCCAGCATTTT.

The chain carries TRBV19 and TRBJ2-3; 7 bases are a match to TRBD2. After removal of 4 bases from V and 2 bases from J, the junction contained 6 bases not matched to a gene. Germline V gene sequence: CDR1 LNHDA, CDR2 SQIVND (reference sequence). The length of the CDR3 is 15 residues. The CDR3 coding sequence is TGTGCCAGTAGTAAAAACGGACTAGTCACAGATACGCAGTATTTT. It yields the protein CASSKNGLVTDTQYF.

CDR3 DNA sequence: TGCGCCAGCAGCCAAGTGCTAGCGGGAGAGGGAGCCGGGGAGCTGTTTTTT. It encodes CASSQVLAGEGAGELFF. V is TRBV4-1 and J is TRBJ2-2, with 10 bases aligning to TRBD2. The ends lost 1 base at V and 6 bases at J; junction bases unmatched: 8. The CDR3 loop spans 17 amino acids. CDR1 and CDR2 (germline): MGHRA, YSYEKL.

This chain joins TRBV30 and TRBJ1-2, with D unresolved. Trimming removed 7 bases from V and 3 bases from J, with 18 bases in between. Germline V gene lookup returns CDR1 GTSNPN and CDR2 SVGIG (reference sequence). This CDR3 contains 14 residues. The CDR3 coding sequence is TGTGCCTCTATTTGGATAGCCCCTGACTATGGCTACACCTTC. Its protein product is CASIWIAPDYGYTF.

The chain employs TRBV18 and TRBJ2-1, with 12 bases fitting TRBD2. With V trimmed by 3 bases and J by 5 bases, 8 bases remained unmatched. Germline V gene lookup returns CDR1 KGHSH and CDR2 LQKENI. This CDR3 has 17 amino acids. The CDR3 DNA follows: TGTGCCAGCTCACCGGGACTAGCGGGCCTTCAAAACAATGAGCAGTTCTTC. Encoded protein: CASSPGLAGLQNNEQFF.

The V gene is TRBV25-1, the J gene TRBJ2-7; 7 bases agree with TRBD1. The trim removed 1 base at V and 6 bases at J, leaving 6 bases unmatched. The CDR3 is made up of 14 amino acids. The germline gives CDR1 MGHDK, CDR2 SYGVNS. The CDR3 bases are TGTGCCAGCAGTGAATTCAGGGACAGTGGCGAGCAGTACTTC. Encoded protein: CASSEFRDSGEQYF.

The rearrangement uses TRBV11-1 and TRBJ2-7; D not resolved. Germline CDR1 is SGHAT and CDR2 is FQDESV (reference sequence). The CDR3 has 15 residues. Trimming removed 5 bases from V and 1 base from J, with 15 bases in between. The CDR3 region has the DNA TGTGCCAGCAGCCCCGGTCCTGGGCGGTCCTACGAGCAGTACTTC. Protein sequence: CASSPGPGRSYEQYF.

This clone is a singleton in its sample. The chain uses TRBV5-3 and TRBJ1-5, with D possibly TRBD1 on 5 matching bases. TRBV5-3 is annotated as an ORF whose role is uncertain. Trimming shortened V by 4 bases and J by 4 bases, and 15 bases separated the two germline ends. The CDR3 is 15 residues long. The CDR3 loop is CARSSPGPRNQPQHF. The CDR3 DNA reads as TGTGCCAGAAGCAGTCCGGGACCCAGAAATCAGCCCCAGCATTTT.

The chain has TRBV5-6 and TRBJ1-1; D gene ambiguous. V shed 3 bases and J shed 10 bases, with 10 bases lying between them. The length of the CDR3 is 11 residues. Per germline, CDR1 SGHDT and CDR2 YYEEEE. CDR3 in amino acids: CASSSSRGAFF. The CDR3 DNA sequence: TGTGCCAGCAGCTCTTCCCGAGGAGCTTTCTTT. Looking up the rest from reference TRBV5-6 and TRBJ1-1 gives the full variable domain: DAGVTQSPTHLIKTRGQQVTLRCSPKSGHDTVSWYQQALGQGPQFIFQYYEEEERQRGNFPDRFSGHQFPNYSSELNVNALLLGDSALYLCASSSSRGAFFGQGTRLTVV.

The chain uses TRBV27 and TRBJ2-7; D is uncertain. CDR3 length: 10 amino acids. CDR1 and CDR2 (germline): MNHEY, SMNVEV (reference sequence). The V end lost 10 bases, the J end lost 0 bases, and 4 bases lay between the germline ends. This CDR3 is CANPSYEQYF. CDR3 sequence (DNA): TGTGCCAATCCCTCCTACGAGCAGTACTTC.

V usage is TRBV7-9 and J usage is TRBJ1-6; no definite D call. This CDR3 contains 13 residues. The V and J ends lost 5 bases and 8 bases respectively, with 10 bases between them. The germline CDR1 and CDR2 sequences are SEHNR and FQNEAQ (reference sequence). The CDR3 DNA reads as TGTGCCAGCAGCCCCCGACCCGATTCACCCCTCCACTTT. This sequence encodes CASSPRPDSPLHF.

The rearrangement joins TRBV30 to TRBJ1-2, with 7 bases matching TRBD1. V lost 4 bases, J lost 1 base, and 6 bases stayed unmatched. This CDR3 has 14 amino acids. Germline values: CDR1 GTSNPN, CDR2 SVGIG (reference sequence). The CDR3 protein is CAWNPGGHNYGYTF. Here the CDR3 DNA reads TGTGCCTGGAATCCAGGGGGTCATAACTATGGCTACACCTTC.

The chain uses TRBV6-6 and TRBJ1-2; TRBD1 agrees at 8 bases. The CDR3 loop spans 14 amino acids. The ends lost 5 bases at V and 4 bases at J; junction bases unmatched: 6. Germline assignment: CDR1 MNHNY and CDR2 SVGAGI (reference sequence). CDR3 in amino acids: CASSLSQGAYGYTF. The DNA for the CDR3 is TGTGCCAGCAGTCTATCTCAGGGGGCCTATGGCTACACCTTC.

The gene calls are TRBV4-1 and TRBJ2-5; D call uncertain. Germline assignment: CDR1 MGHRA and CDR2 YSYEKL. V lost 1 base and J 1 base, leaving 4 bases between the germline ends. This CDR3 contains 13 residues. The CDR3 coding sequence is TGCGCCAGCAGCCAAGGGGCCCAAGAGACCCAGTACTTC. As protein: CASSQGAQETQYF.

By sample share, this clone is medium-sized. This chain connects TRBV9 to TRBJ2-4; the match to TRBD1 covers 7 bases. Germline V gene data show CDR1 as SGDLS and CDR2 as YYNGEE. The junction had 4 bases not matched to a gene; V was cut back by 0 bases and J by 1 base. The length of the CDR3 is 16 residues. In DNA, the CDR3 is TGTGCCAGCAGCGTAGGTCAGGGGGTGGCCAAAAACATTCAGTACTTC. Its protein is CASSVGQGVAKNIQYF.

This chain links TRBV7-2 with TRBJ2-7, with 12 positions matching TRBD2. Germline V gives CDR1 SGHTA, CDR2 FQGNSA. V was pared by 7 bases and J by 4 bases, with 5 bases of the junction left unmatched. The CDR3 extends over 14 amino acids. CDR3 bases: TGTGCCAGCACCCTGACTAGCGGGAGATACGAGCAGTACTTC. It specifies CASTLTSGRYEQYF.

The chain links TRBV16 to TRBJ2-1, with TRBD2 identical over 8 bases. Germline V gene lookup returns CDR1 KGHSY and CDR2 FQNENV. Losses at the gene ends were 0 bases for V and 5 bases for J; bases not matched to a gene: 6. The CDR3 length is 16 residues. This CDR3 is CASSQSGGGNDNEQFF. The DNA for the CDR3 is TGTGCCAGCAGCCAATCAGGCGGGGGGAATGACAATGAGCAGTTCTTC.

The genes are TRBV10-3 and TRBJ2-7; 12 positions match TRBD1. The CDR3 is made up of 15 amino acids. Losses at the gene ends were 2 bases for V and 5 bases for J; bases not matched to a gene: 4. The germline gives CDR1 ENHRY, CDR2 SYGVKD. The CDR3 DNA is TGTGCCATCAGTGAGCCGGGACAGGGGGCGCACGAGCAGTACTTC. Protein: CAISEPGQGAHEQYF.

The rearrangement uses TRBV6-1 and TRBJ2-7, with TRBD2 identical over 9 bases. CDR3 length: 14 amino acids. The V gene's germline CDR1 is MNHNS and CDR2 SASEGT. Unmatched junction bases numbered 6, after V lost 4 bases and J lost 5 bases. CDR3 residues: CASSVAGENHEQYF. Written as DNA, the CDR3 is TGTGCCAGCAGTGTAGCGGGAGAAAACCACGAGCAGTACTTC.

This clone was seen just once. The J gene is TRBJ2-2, the V gene TRBV11-2, with D possibly TRBD2 on 6 matching bases. Per the germline V gene, CDR1 is SGHAT and CDR2 is FQNNGV. This CDR3 is 15 amino acids long. V shed 1 base and J shed 5 bases, with 11 bases lying between them. The CDR3 spells CASSLGSGPTGELFF. The CDR3 nucleotides are TGTGCCAGCAGCTTAGGTAGCGGACCAACCGGGGAGCTGTTTTTT. Filled out from reference TRBV11-2 and TRBJ2-2, the complete variable domain reads EAGVAQSPRYKIIEKRQSVAFWCNPISGHATLYWYQQILGQGPKLLIQFQNNGVVDDSQLPKDRFSAERLKGVDSTLKIQPAKLEDSAVYLCASSLGSGPTGELFFGEGSRLTVL.

This clone was found a few times. V gene TRBV4-2 combines with J gene TRBJ1-5; the match to TRBD1 covers 7 bases. This CDR3 region has 13 residues. The trim removed 5 bases at V and 5 bases at J, leaving 3 bases unmatched. Germline V lookup: CDR1 LGHNA, CDR2 YNFKEQ. The CDR3 DNA is TGTGCCAGCAGCTTTACAGGGGATCAGCCCCAGCATTTT. This encodes CASSFTGDQPQHF.

The sample holds a few counts of this clone. The rearrangement joins TRBV19 to TRBJ2-7; 9 bases line up with TRBD1. The CDR3 contains 15 residues. The germline gives CDR1 LNHDA, CDR2 SQIVND (reference sequence). Germline trimming cut 5 bases from V and 2 bases from J; bases unmatched to any gene: 7. CDR3 residues: CASSVGQGSTYEQYF. DNA for the CDR3: TGTGCCAGTAGTGTCGGACAGGGGTCCACCTACGAGCAGTACTTC.

V is TRBV10-3 and J is TRBJ1-1; D possibly corresponds to TRBD1 (6 bases). V was cut by 3 bases and J by 7 bases, with 21 bases left in between. Germline V gene sequence: CDR1 ENHRY, CDR2 SYGVKD. The CDR3 totals 16 residues. CDR3 loop: CAISDPPKGGELEAFF. CDR3 sequence (DNA): TGTGCCATCAGTGACCCACCGAAAGGGGGTGAACTTGAAGCTTTCTTT.

This clone turned up a few times. V usage is TRBV7-2 and J usage is TRBJ2-7; no definite D call. V dropped 4 bases and J dropped 3 bases, with 13 bases sitting between them. The CDR3 covers 14 residues. The germline V gene encodes CDR1 SGHTA and CDR2 FQGNSA. CDR3: CASSSPGMGYEQYF. The CDR3 DNA sequence: TGTGCCAGCAGCTCGCCGGGTATGGGCTACGAGCAGTACTTC. The full variable domain, completed using reference TRBV7-2 and TRBJ2-7, is GAGVSQSPSNKVTEKGKDVELRCDPISGHTALYWYRQSLGQGLEFLIYFQGNSAPDKSGLPSDRFSAERTGGSVSTLTIQRTQQEDSAVYLCASSSPGMGYEQYFGPGTRLTVT.

V usage is TRBV9 and J usage is TRBJ2-3, with TRBD2 identical over 9 bases. The CDR3 runs 16 residues. Trimming removed 0 bases from V and 1 base from J; junction bases left unmatched: 3. The germline V gene encodes CDR1 SGDLS and CDR2 YYNGEE. The CDR3 region is CASSVGGGRGTDTQYF. CDR3 nucleotides: TGTGCCAGCAGCGTAGGGGGCGGGAGGGGCACAGATACGCAGTATTTT.

V usage is TRBV27 and J usage is TRBJ2-6; no clear D. CDR1 and CDR2 from the germline V gene are MNHEY and SMNVEV (reference sequence). The V gene lost 5 bases and the J gene lost 0 bases, with 17 bases spanning the gap. This CDR3 is built from 18 residues. CDR3 loop: CASSPHPAAYSGANVLTF. CDR3 in DNA: TGTGCCAGCAGTCCTCACCCGGCCGCCTACTCTGGGGCCAACGTCCTGACTTTC.

This clone was seen a few times. The genes are TRBV4-2 and TRBJ2-7, with 11 nucleotides matching TRBD2. This CDR3 is 16 amino acids long. V lost 2 bases and J lost 2; bases outside the gene matches: 5. CDR1 and CDR2 (germline): LGHNA, YNFKEQ. The chain's CDR3 is CASSQPTSGATYEQYF. The CDR3 bases are TGTGCCAGCAGCCAACCGACTAGCGGGGCGACCTACGAGCAGTACTTC.